This T cell receptor (beta chain) emerged from a study of blood T cell repertoires in COVID-19. Study-wide background: Some COVID-19 samples were acute and others convalescent; all came from the United States, Italy and Spain. Sources were T cells, B-cell-depleted T cells, or PBMCs; the material itself was cDNA or gDNA.

The V end lost 10 bases, the J end lost 1 base, and 17 bases lay between the germline ends. The CDR3 is 15 residues long. CDR1 and CDR2 from the germline V gene are ENHRY and SYGVKD. Source study methods: For nucleated cells, counts were estimated from reference gene primer amplification. The method was immunoSEQ multiplex PCR; TCRdb's version includes in-frame clones alone and lacks a portion of them. V, J and clone size are taken as reported in that table, and D and trimming were inferred from the DNA itself. The repertoire holds some 370,000 clones, with 89% as singletons. This sequence was found in a middle-aged man with acute or convalescent COVID-19. The chain employs TRBV10-3 and TRBJ1-3; D gene uncertain. The sample taken for sequencing was peripheral blood. The CDR3, as DNA: TGTGCCACGTCGGAGGCTCGGGATTCTGGAAACACCATATATTTT. As protein: CATSEARDSGNTIYF.